This T cell receptor (beta chain) was profiled in a study of glioma-infiltrating T cells. Using RNA template, CDR3s of TCR alpha and beta were amplified with iRepertoire arm-PCR. Input was roughly 95-400 ng of tissue mRNA or PBMC total RNA. One entry per CDR3 protein, called by TCRdb with MiXCR from the multiplex PCR reads. This table has some 190,000 distinct CDR3 sequences, around 32% appearing once. This clonotype has at least ten counts. No antigen is known for it. The V gene's germline CDR1 is KGHDR and CDR2 SFDVKD. V lost 9 bases and J lost 6; bases outside the gene matches: 5. This CDR3 has 13 residues. Study-level results: Tissue and blood shared very few CDR3 sequences. Tissue-blood divergence was below expectation in non-neoplastic patients, above in gliomas.

The sample was glioma tissue, nonneoplastic brain tissue, or PBMCs (not recorded which). The receptor comes from a human donor with low-grade glioma or glioblastoma, undergoing nonglioma brain surgery, or in good health (not recorded which). The rearrangement joins TRBV24-1 to TRBJ2-2; the match to TRBD1 covers 8 bases. The CDR3 loop reads CATSRQGSGELFF. DNA of the CDR3: TGTGCCACCTCGCGACAGGGGTCCGGGGAGCTGTTTTTT.